The next 24 T cell receptor beta chains were all read from a single sample in a study of T cell repertoires in cytomegalovirus infection. No antigens are known for them. In TCRdb, the reads were re-called with MiXCR into one record per CDR3 protein. The repertoire holds about 900,000 distinct CDR3 sequences, with about 33% as singletons. Sequenced material: cultured CD8+ T cells from PBMCs, taken from culture after CMV antigen stimulation. These receptor sequences come from a human donor in good health (CMV status not recorded). Some clones in this sample may be carry-over from other donors' samples.

This chain connects TRBV7-9 to TRBJ1-4; 7 bases fit TRBD1. The CDR3 has 15 amino acids. V trimming: 4 bases; J trimming: 2 bases; junction bases outside the gene matches: 4. Per germline, CDR1 SEHNR and CDR2 FQNEAQ (reference sequence). The CDR3 is CASSSDRDTNEKLFF. The CDR3 nucleotides read TGTGCCAGCAGCTCCGACAGGGACACTAATGAAAAACTGTTTTTT.

At least ten counts were recorded for this clonotype. The J gene is TRBJ1-2, the V gene TRBV6-2 or TRBV6-3, with D hard to call. Trimming pared 7 bases from V and 5 bases from J, leaving 11 bases between. Germline CDR1 MNHEY, CDR2 SVGEGT. The CDR3 runs to 12 residues. The CDR3 here is CASTTGMYGYTF. The CDR3 region has the DNA TGTGCCAGCACTACGGGGATGTATGGCTACACCTTC.

The V call is TRBV9, the J call TRBJ2-1, with TRBD1 as a possible D gene (5 bases). The CDR3 has 12 amino acids. Trimming removed 2 bases from V and 10 bases from J, with 10 bases in between. Germline V CDR1 and CDR2: SGDLS, YYNGEE. The CDR3 loop is CASSVGPSEQFF. DNA for the CDR3: TGTGCCAGCAGCGTGGGGCCTTCCGAGCAGTTCTTC.

This clonotype was detected ten times or more. V gene TRBV7-2 combines with J gene TRBJ2-1, with D unresolved. The germline V and J ends were trimmed by 0 bases and 0 bases, with 15 bases remaining between them. Per the germline V gene, CDR1 is SGHTA and CDR2 is FQGNSA. This CDR3 comprises 18 residues. The CDR3: CASSLATIAARSYNEQFF. As DNA, the CDR3 is TGTGCCAGCAGCTTAGCTACAATCGCGGCGCGCTCCTACAATGAGCAGTTCTTC.

This clonotype was recorded a few times. The chain combines TRBV6-5 with TRBJ2-2, with a tentative D call TRBD2 (5 bases). The CDR3 extends over 16 amino acids. Germline loops: CDR1 MNHEY, CDR2 SVGAGI. V was shortened by 4 bases and J by 0 bases, with 12 bases between the two germline ends. As DNA, the CDR3 is TGTGCCAGCAGTTCCCGGGGAAACACGAACACCGGGGAGCTGTTTTTT. Translation gives CASSSRGNTNTGELFF.

This clonotype has just a few counts. J is TRBJ2-7 and V is TRBV6-5, with 7 bases matching TRBD1. This CDR3 spans 16 amino acids. Unmatched junction bases numbered 15, after V lost 5 bases and J lost 5 bases. Germline-derived CDR1 and CDR2 are MNHEY and SVGAGI. CDR3 DNA sequence: TGTGCCAGCAGTCCGGAGAGGGGGCCGAGGAGGAACGAGCAGTACTTC. Its protein is CASSPERGPRRNEQYF.

This CDR3 is CASSDRGGQGLEETQYF. The CDR3 bases are TGTGCCAGCAGCGATCGAGGCGGACAGGGGCTAGAAGAGACCCAGTACTTC. V gene TRBV11-3 combines with J gene TRBJ2-5; 9 nucleotides match TRBD1. V lost 5 bases and J lost 3; bases outside the gene matches: 13. CDR3 length: 17 amino acids. CDR1 and CDR2 from the germline V gene are SGHNT and YENEEA.

The chain has TRBV12-3 or TRBV12-4 and TRBJ2-5; the D gene is possibly TRBD2 (6 bases). This CDR3 region has 13 residues. V lost 6 bases, J lost 2 bases, and 10 bases lay in between. CDR3: CASRPGRQETQYF. In DNA, the CDR3 is TGTGCCAGCAGACCAGGGAGGCAAGAGACCCAGTACTTC.

This clonotype was found a few times. The junction and the germline gene differ at one end; a read error may be behind it. The V and J genes are TRBV7-3 and TRBJ1-1; D not certain. This CDR3 has 13 residues. Germline CDR1 and CDR2: SGHTA and FQGTGA. This CDR3 is CASSLDRSTEAFF. The DNA for the CDR3 is TGTGCTAGCAGCTTAGACCGGAGCACTGAAGCTTTCTTT.

In its sample, this clonotype was seen a few times. The gene calls are TRBV7-9 and TRBJ1-1, with D unclear. The CDR3 loop spans 16 amino acids. CDR1 is SEHNR and CDR2 is FQNEAQ in the germline V gene (reference sequence). V lost 2 bases and J lost 3, with 16 bases in between. CDR3: CASSLSASGPDTEAFF. The CDR3, as DNA: TGTGCCAGCAGCTTATCGGCGAGTGGTCCAGACACTGAAGCTTTCTTT.

At least ten counts were recorded for this clonotype. The chain carries TRBV6-1 and TRBJ1-6; 9 nucleotides align to TRBD1. Germline V CDR1 and CDR2: MNHNS, SASEGT. V shed 1 base, J shed 6 bases, and the junction held 4 bases outside the gene matches. The CDR3 covers 16 residues. The CDR3: CASSEGTGEFNSPLHF. The CDR3 bases are TGTGCCAGCAGTGAAGGGACAGGGGAATTTAATTCACCCCTCCACTTT.

The rearrangement joins TRBV7-2 to TRBJ1-2; D gene uncertain. Germline V gives CDR1 SGHTA, CDR2 FQGNSA. The V gene lost 4 bases and the J gene lost 8 bases, with 14 bases spanning the gap. The CDR3 totals 13 residues. CDR3 sequence: CASSSPGDEGYTF. CDR3 sequence (DNA): TGTGCCAGCAGCTCCCCGGGTGATGAGGGCTACACCTTC. Complete variable domain (other parts from reference TRBV7-2 and TRBJ1-2): GAGVSQSPSNKVTEKGKDVELRCDPISGHTALYWYRQSLGQGLEFLIYFQGNSAPDKSGLPSDRFSAERTGGSVSTLTIQRTQQEDSAVYLCASSSPGDEGYTFGSGTRLTVV.

Concerning this clonotype: An end of the junction does not agree with germline; a read error may underlie this. The rearrangement links TRBV7-8 to TRBJ2-1; tentatively, D is TRBD2 (5 bases). The germline CDR1 and CDR2 sequences are SGHVS and FQNEAQ. The CDR3 contains 12 residues. The CDR3 bases are TGTGCCAGCAGCACCGACTACAGTGAGCAGTTCTTC. Translation gives CASSTDYSEQFF.

The V and J genes are TRBV7-9 and TRBJ2-7, with TRBD2 matching 10 bases. V dropped 5 bases and J dropped 3; count of bases not matched to a gene: 7. This CDR3 is 15 amino acids long. The germline V gene has CDR1 SEHNR and CDR2 FQNEAQ (reference sequence). The CDR3 DNA sequence: TGTGCCAGCAGCGGAGAGAGCGGGAGGGTCTACGAGCAGTACTTC. This translates into CASSGESGRVYEQYF.

The V gene is TRBV12-5, the J gene TRBJ1-4; D remains ambiguous. This CDR3 is 15 amino acids long. The V gene lost 3 bases and the J gene lost 2 bases, with 10 bases spanning the gap. Per germline, CDR1 LGHNT and CDR2 FRNRAP. CDR3 in DNA: TGTGCTAGTGGTTTTTGGGAGGAGACTAATGAAAAACTGTTTTTT. Amino acid sequence: CASGFWEETNEKLFF. The whole variable domain, filled in from reference TRBV12-5 and TRBJ1-4, reads DARVTQTPRHKVTEMGQEVTMRCQPILGHNTVFWYRQTMMQGLELLAYFRNRAPLDDSGMPKDRFSAEMPDATLATLKIQPSEPRDSAVYFCASGFWEETNEKLFFGSGTQLSVL.

This clonotype was detected a few times. The J gene is TRBJ1-1, the V gene TRBV12-3 or TRBV12-4; TRBD1 matches at 7 bases. The V segment lost 7 bases and the J segment 0 bases; nucleotides outside the gene matches: 5. The CDR3 sequence is 14 residues long. The CDR3 region is CASTLDRVNTEAFF. Here the CDR3 DNA reads TGTGCCAGCACCTTAGACAGGGTGAACACTGAAGCTTTCTTT.

This chain uses TRBV29-1 with TRBJ2-7; no clear D gene. Per the germline V gene, CDR1 is SQVTM and CDR2 is ANQGSEA. V lost 4 bases to trimming and J lost 2 bases, with 9 bases between them. The CDR3 has 12 residues. CDR3 sequence reads: CSVVAGAYEQYF. DNA for the CDR3: TGCAGCGTTGTGGCCGGTGCCTACGAGCAGTACTTC.

The chain employs TRBV7-9 and TRBJ1-4; D remains unclear. Germline V gene data show CDR1 as SEHNR and CDR2 as FQNEAQ (reference sequence). Between the trimmed V and J ends, which lost 3 bases and 5 bases, there was a span of 10 bases. This CDR3 is 14 amino acids long. CDR3 sequence: CASSFGDGNEKLFF. The CDR3 bases are TGTGCCAGCAGCTTTGGCGACGGAAATGAAAAACTGTTTTTT.

To note about this clonotype: The junction and the germline gene differ at one end; a read error may be behind it. This chain joins TRBV24-1 and TRBJ2-1; D remains unclear. Germline V gives CDR1 KGHDR, CDR2 SFDVKD. The CDR3 has 13 amino acids. The CDR3, as DNA: TGTGCCACCAGTGATTTGCCGTACACTGAGCAGTTCTTC. Its translation is CATSDLPYTEQFF.

The chain combines TRBV28 with TRBJ2-7; TRBD1 matches 7 bases. The CDR3 covers 16 residues. The V gene's germline CDR1 is MDHEN and CDR2 SYDVKM. V was clipped by 4 bases and J by 5 bases; unmatched bases: 14. The CDR3 DNA reads TGTGCCAGCAGTTCTCCCTTCACCGGGACAGCGAACGAGCAGTACGTC. This sequence encodes CASSSPFTGTANEQYV.

The V call is TRBV4-1, the J call TRBJ1-3; 9 bases align to TRBD1. Looked up from germline, CDR1 is MGHRA and CDR2 is YSYEKL. The CDR3 is 17 residues long. After removal of 3 bases from V and 0 bases from J, the junction contained 6 bases not matched to a gene. In DNA form, the CDR3 reads TGCGCCAGCAGCCAGGCGGGACAGGGCAGCTCTGGAAACACCATATATTTT. It encodes CASSQAGQGSSGNTIYF.

There are many counts of this clonotype. The chain employs TRBV7-2 and TRBJ1-1, with D tentatively TRBD1 (6 bases). Looked up from germline, CDR1 is SGHTA and CDR2 is FQGNSA. Trimming removed 6 bases at V and 6 bases at J, with 26 bases between. The CDR3 extends over 17 amino acids. The CDR3 DNA reads TGTGCCAGCAGTCTTATTTCCCTCCCCGGGGGGCGTCCTGAAGCTTTCTTT. As protein: CASSLISLPGGRPEAFF.

Points on this clonotype: An end of the junction does not agree with germline; a read error may underlie this. J is TRBJ1-1 and V is TRBV7-4; D is unclear. This CDR3 is 15 amino acids long. Germline CDR1 and CDR2: SGHVT and SQSDAQ. This chain's CDR3 is CVSSLKKGGNTEAFF. CDR3 in DNA: TGTGTCAGCAGCTTAAAGAAGGGCGGAAACACTGAAGCTTTCTTT.

Comment on this clonotype: A read error may produce the germline difference seen at one junction end. The chain recombines TRBV27 with TRBJ2-1, with D possibly matching TRBD1 (6 bases). The CDR3 totals 14 residues. The germline V gene encodes CDR1 MNHEY and CDR2 SMNVEV (reference sequence). CDR3 sequence reads: CANSLQGPYNEQFF. The CDR3 coding sequence is TGTGCCAACAGTTTGCAGGGGCCCTACAATGAGCAGTTCTTC.